These T cell receptor beta chains were read from a single sample in a study of blood T cells in healthy people across ages. A single record per CDR3 protein comes from TCRdb applying MiXCR to the 5' RACE reads. This table has over a million distinct CDR3 sequences, 35% to 50% appearing once. What was sequenced was blood. The receptors derive from a woman aged 55-70 years in good health. Each CDR3 is given with its conserved first and last residue. D genes are given only for firm matches. Not every row has a clone size; where given, it reads once, few, many or a size class.

TRBJ2-5 | TRBV24-1 | NA | NA | TGTGCCACCAGTGATTTCGCTGAAGAGACCCAGTACTTC | CATSDFAEETQYF
TRBJ2-1 | TRBV5-1 | NA | TRBD2 | TGCGCCAGCAGCTTGGCCGCGAGCGGGAGGGCCTACAATGAGCAGTTCTTC | CASSLAASGRAYNEQFF
TRBJ2-2 | TRBV21-1 | NA | NA | TGTGCCAGCAATGTGTCCTGGACTAACAGACTGAACACCGGGGAGCTGTTTTTT | CASNVSWTNRLNTGELFF
TRBJ2-5 | TRBV6-2/TRBV6-3 | NA | NA | TGTGCCAGCAGGACCCCGTCGGTCGAGCACGGGGAGACCCAGTACTTC | CASRTPSVEHGETQYF
TRBJ2-7 | TRBV7-2 | NA | NA | TGTGCCAGCAGCATGAGACAGACCTACGAGCAGTACTTC | CASSMRQTYEQYF
TRBJ2-1 | TRBV24-1 | NA | NA | TGTGCCACCAGTGATGCCAAGACAGAAGATGAGCAGTTCTTC | CATSDAKTEDEQFF
TRBJ2-1 | TRBV9 | few | TRBD2 | TGTGCCAGCAGCGTAGGACTAGCGGGAGGCTACAATGAGCAGTTCTTC | CASSVGLAGGYNEQFF
TRBJ2-1 | TRBV27 | many | TRBD2 | TGTGCCAGCCTCGGGGCTAGCGGGAGGAACTCCTACAATGAGCAGTTCTTC | CASLGASGRNSYNEQFF
TRBJ2-7 | TRBV4-2 | few | NA | TGTGCCAGCAGCCAAGTCGGAAAAGGCGACGAGCAGTACTTC | CASSQVGKGDEQYF
TRBJ1-5 | TRBV6-5 | NA | NA | TGTGCCAGCAGTTTCTTCCAGGGCGCCGACGCCCAGCATTTT | CASSFFQGADAQHF
TRBJ2-7 | TRBV28 | NA | NA | TGTGCCAGCAGTTTAGGTCCCCGACAGATCTCCTACGAGCAGTACTTC | CASSLGPRQISYEQYF
TRBJ2-5 | TRBV29-1 | few | TRBD1 | TGCAGCGTCATACCGGGACAGGGCTCCCAAGAGACCCAGTACTTC | CSVIPGQGSQETQYF
TRBJ2-1 | TRBV27 | NA | TRBD2 | TGTGCCAGCACCCTAGGACTAGCGGGAGGGCCGGGGAATGAGCAGTTCTTC | CASTLGLAGGPGNEQFF
TRBJ2-1 | TRBV20-1 | many | TRBD2 | TGCAGTGCTCGGAAACTAGCGGCTACTAATGAGCAGTTCTTC | CSARKLAATNEQFF
TRBJ2-7 | TRBV5-1 | NA | TRBD2 | TGCGCCAGCAGCCCTTCGGTAGCGGGAGGTTCCTACGAGCAGTACTTC | CASSPSVAGGSYEQYF
TRBJ2-6 | TRBV20-1 | NA | NA | TGCAGTGCTAGAGATCATCGGGGCTCTGGGGCCAACGTCCTGACTTTC | CSARDHRGSGANVLTF
TRBJ2-1 | TRBV9 | few | NA | TGTGCCAGCAGCGTAGTGTCTACCAATGAGCAGTTCTTC | CASSVVSTNEQFF
TRBJ2-1 | TRBV11-2 | NA | TRBD2 | TGTGCCAGCAGCTTAGATGGACTAGCGGGAATAAACAATGAGCAGTTCTTC | CASSLDGLAGINNEQFF
TRBJ2-6 | TRBV6-2/TRBV6-3 | NA | NA | TGTGCCAGCGAAGCGGACTCTGGGGCCAACGTCCTGACTTTC | CASEADSGANVLTF
TRBJ2-1 | TRBV5-6 | NA | NA | TGTGCCAGCAGCCCCATTTCCTACAATGAGCAGTTCTTC | CASSPISYNEQFF
TRBJ1-2 | TRBV6-1 | NA | NA | TGTGCCAGCAGGGAATACGAATTTACAGGGCGGAACTATGGCTACACCTTC | CASREYEFTGRNYGYTF
TRBJ2-1 | TRBV5-1 | NA | TRBD2 | TGCGCCAGCACCGTTCTAGCGGGAGTGTACAATGAGCAGTTCTTC | CASTVLAGVYNEQFF
TRBJ1-5 | TRBV6-5 | NA | TRBD1 | TGTGCCAGCAGACAGACAGGGACAAATCAGCCCCAGCATTTT | CASRQTGTNQPQHF
TRBJ1-5 | TRBV6-5 | few | NA | TGTGCCAGCAGAACGGGTCTAGGGGATGAACAGCCCCAGCATTTT | CASRTGLGDEQPQHF
TRBJ2-3 | TRBV20-1 | NA | TRBD1 | TGCAGTGCTAGAGTTGGGGGAGACAGGGAAGTTGGAGATACGCAGTATTTT | CSARVGGDREVGDTQYF
TRBJ2-5 | TRBV5-1 | NA | NA | TGCGCCAGCGGCCGGGACCTCCAAGAGACCCAGTACTTC | CASGRDLQETQYF
TRBJ1-2 | TRBV10-3 | NA | NA | TGTGCCATCAGTGAGTCGAGGCTTCCTAACTATGGCTACACCTTC | CAISESRLPNYGYTF